A single sample is the source of the 19 T cell receptor beta chains below, sequenced in a study of CD8 T cells in Susac syndrome. When the RNA was reverse transcribed, random hexamers were used with an input of roughly 0.45 to 1 ug. TCRdb processed the immunoSEQ multiplex PCR reads anew with MiXCR; each CDR3 protein has one entry. Of about 300,000 distinct CDR3 sequences in the sample, over 75% are singletons; the top ten hold approximately 0.2%. Sequenced material: CD8+ T cells from PBMCs. The receptor source for this set is a human donor with multiple sclerosis.

This clonotype was detected a few times. This chain links TRBV4-3 with TRBJ1-5; no firm D call. V was trimmed by 4 bases and J by 0 bases, leaving 7 bases between them. The CDR3 consists of 14 residues. Germline lookup yields CDR1 LGHNA and CDR2 YSLEER. CDR3 sequence reads: CASSPKFSNQPQHF. CDR3 nucleotides: TGCGCCAGCAGCCCGAAGTTTAGCAATCAGCCCCAGCATTTT.

J is TRBJ1-2 and V is TRBV27; no clear D gene. Trimming shortened V by 6 bases and J by 5 bases, and 13 bases separated the two germline ends. The CDR3 is 13 residues long. The germline gives CDR1 MNHEY, CDR2 SMNVEV (reference sequence). Here the CDR3 DNA reads TGTGCCAGCAGCCTAGGTCCGGAGTATGGCTACACCTTC. Encoded protein: CASSLGPEYGYTF.

V is TRBV5-4 and J is TRBJ2-1; tentatively, D is TRBD2 (6 bases). Germline assignment: CDR1 SGHNT and CDR2 YYREEE (reference sequence). V dropped 2 bases and J dropped 4 bases, with 16 bases sitting between them. The length of the CDR3 is 16 residues. The CDR3 here is CASSFELAVGYNEQFF. The CDR3 nucleotides are TGTGCCAGCAGCTTCGAATTAGCGGTGGGTTACAATGAGCAGTTCTTC.

The chain carries TRBV6-2 or TRBV6-3 and TRBJ2-1; the match to TRBD2 covers 13 bases. The CDR3 contains 16 residues. Per germline, CDR1 MNHEY and CDR2 SVGEGT. After removal of 7 bases from V and 8 bases from J, the junction contained 11 bases not matched to a gene. CDR3 coding DNA: TGTGCCAGCAACCTTAAACTAGCGGGAGGGGACCATGAGCAGTTCTTC. This codes for CASNLKLAGGDHEQFF.

With regard to this clonotype: At one of its ends the junction is not consistent with the germline gene, which may arise from a read error. The chain carries TRBV4-3 and TRBJ1-1; D is perhaps TRBD1 (5 bases). Germline lookup yields CDR1 LGHNA and CDR2 YSLEER. The CDR3 is made up of 17 amino acids. The CDR3 spells CASSPNLGRTMNTEAFF. DNA for the CDR3: TGCGCCAGCAGCCCTAATTTGGGACGGACAATGAACACTGAAGCCTTCTTT.

CDR3 sequence (DNA): TGTGCCAGCAGCTTGGTCACCAGACTAGCCGGAGAGACCCAGTACTTC. Protein product: CASSLVTRLAGETQYF. This chain joins TRBV5-5 and TRBJ2-5, with 7 positions matching TRBD2. V gave up 0 bases and J gave up 4 bases; unmatched junction bases: 9. Germline-derived CDR1 and CDR2 are SGHKS and YYEKEE (reference sequence). This CDR3 is built from 16 residues. The full variable domain, with the rest looked up from reference TRBV5-5 and TRBJ2-5, is DAGVTQSPTHLIKTRGQQVTLRCSPISGHKSVSWYQQVLGQGPQFIFQYYEKEERGRGNFPDRFSARQFPNYSSELNVNALLLGDSALYLCASSLVTRLAGETQYFGPGTRLLVL.

In its sample, this clonotype was seen once. The chain carries TRBV7-9 and TRBJ2-1, with 8 bases fitting TRBD2. The CDR3 totals 18 residues. Losses at the gene ends were 5 bases for V and 2 bases for J; bases not matched to a gene: 14. The germline V gene has CDR1 SEHNR and CDR2 FQNEAQ (reference sequence). The CDR3: CASSPQTSAVYTYNEQFF. The CDR3 DNA reads as TGTGCCAGCAGCCCTCAGACTAGCGCCGTTTATACCTACAATGAGCAGTTCTTC. Based on the CDR3 plus reference TRBV7-9 and TRBJ2-1, the full variable domain is DTGVSQNPRHKITKRGQNVTFRCDPISEHNRLYWYRQTLGQGPEFLTYFQNEAQLEKSRLLSDRFSAERPKGSFSTLEIQRTEQGDSAMYLCASSPQTSAVYTYNEQFFGPGTRLTVL.

The rearrangement joins TRBV7-9 to TRBJ2-7, with TRBD1 as a possible D gene (6 bases). Looked up from germline, CDR1 is SEHNR and CDR2 is FQNEAQ (reference sequence). This CDR3 has 13 residues. Trimming cost V 2 bases and J 10 bases, with 15 bases left between them. The CDR3, as DNA: TGTGCCAGCAGCTTATCGGGACAACCATTTCAGTACTTC. Protein product: CASSLSGQPFQYF.

This clonotype has a single count. The chain is built from TRBV19 and TRBJ2-2, with D hard to call. Deletions cut 7 bases from V and 5 bases from J, with 17 bases between. The V gene's germline CDR1 is LNHDA and CDR2 SQIVND (reference sequence). This CDR3 has 15 residues. CDR3 bases: TGTGCCAGTACCCTAGGGCGCCATCAAACCGGGGAGCTGTTTTTT. Translated: CASTLGRHQTGELFF.

The chain joins TRBV6-5 to TRBJ2-6; D not resolved. The germline gives CDR1 MNHEY, CDR2 SVGAGI. The CDR3 loop spans 15 amino acids. Trimming shortened V by 2 bases and J by 1 base, and 6 bases separated the two germline ends. This CDR3 is CASSYLQSGANVLTF. The CDR3 DNA is TGTGCCAGCAGTTACCTGCAATCTGGGGCCAACGTCCTGACTTTC.

The chain is built from TRBV12-3 or TRBV12-4 and TRBJ1-1, with D maybe TRBD1 (6 bases). The CDR3 sequence is 13 residues long. Trimming removed 8 bases from V and 4 bases from J, with 14 bases in between. The chain's CDR3 is CASQTGLGTEAFF. CDR3 DNA: TGTGCCAGCCAAACAGGGTTGGGCACTGAAGCTTTCTTT.

The V call is TRBV20-1, the J call TRBJ1-2; no definite D call. Trimming left V 1 base short and J 4 bases short, with 10 bases between. The germline CDR1 and CDR2 sequences are DFQATT and SNEGSKA (reference sequence). The CDR3 totals 13 residues. The CDR3 sequence is CSARGGDSYGYTF. Written as DNA, the CDR3 is TGCAGTGCTAGAGGTGGGGATTCCTATGGCTACACCTTC.

This sequence joins TRBV5-1 and TRBJ2-1; D is perhaps TRBD2 (6 bases). Germline lookup yields CDR1 SGHRS and CDR2 YFSETQ. This CDR3 comprises 15 residues. Trimming pared 4 bases from V and 4 bases from J, leaving 15 bases between. CDR3: CASSTRGTSYNEQFF. In DNA form, the CDR3 reads TGCGCCAGCAGCACTCGAGGGACTTCTTACAATGAGCAGTTCTTC.

CDR3 loop: CASSEGTSGRETQYF. The CDR3 DNA reads as TGTGCCAGCAGTGAAGGGACTAGCGGAAGGGAGACCCAGTACTTC. The chain recombines TRBV2 with TRBJ2-5; TRBD2 aligns across 10 bases. Germline CDR1 reads SNHLY; CDR2 reads FYNNEI. The CDR3 consists of 15 residues. The trim removed 1 base at V and 5 bases at J, leaving 4 bases unmatched.

The CDR3 sequence: CASSPGNRAFSEAFF. CDR3 nucleotides: TGTGCCAGCAGCCCTGGGAACAGGGCTTTTTCTGAAGCTTTCTTT. The V and J genes are TRBV14 and TRBJ1-1; tentatively, D is TRBD1 (6 bases). Trimming pared 4 bases from V and 6 bases from J, leaving 18 bases between. In germline, CDR1 is SGHDN, CDR2 FVKESK. The CDR3 runs to 15 residues.

This chain uses TRBV29-1 with TRBJ2-2; perhaps TRBD2 as D (6 bases). Per the germline V gene, CDR1 is SQVTM and CDR2 is ANQGSEA. The V end was cut by 7 bases, the J end by 0 bases, with 12 bases between. This CDR3 spans 14 amino acids. The CDR3 DNA reads as TGCAGCGCTCCGGGACTCTCGAACACCGGGGAGCTGTTTTTT. Translation: CSAPGLSNTGELFF.

J is TRBJ1-3 and V is TRBV28, with a weak D call TRBD1 (6 bases). This CDR3 is built from 15 residues. Germline assignment: CDR1 MDHEN and CDR2 SYDVKM. Trimming took off 6 bases at V and 0 bases at J, with 12 bases between the two ends. The CDR3 here is CASRHDRSSGNTIYF. In DNA form, the CDR3 reads TGTGCCAGCAGACACGACAGGAGCTCTGGAAACACCATATATTTT.

V gene TRBV9 combines with J gene TRBJ1-5; perhaps TRBD1 as D (5 bases). Germline lookup yields CDR1 SGDLS and CDR2 YYNGEE. V lost 0 bases and J 6 bases, leaving 10 bases between the germline ends. This CDR3 comprises 14 residues. In DNA form, the CDR3 reads TGTGCCAGCAGCGTAGGTCCCGGGGGTCAGCCCCAGCATTTT. This sequence encodes CASSVGPGGQPQHF. The variable domain in full, with the rest retrieved from reference TRBV9 and TRBJ1-5, is DSGVTQTPKHLITATGQRVTLRCSPRSGDLSVYWYQQSLDQGLQFLIQYYNGEERAKGNILERFSAQQFPDLHSELNLSSLELGDSALYFCASSVGPGGQPQHFGDGTRLSIL.

A word on this clonotype: Sequence at one end of the junction differs from germline and may be a read error. V gene TRBV28 combines with J gene TRBJ1-2; D uncertain. The CDR3 spans 14 residues. CDR1 and CDR2 from the germline V gene are MDHEN and SYDVKM. CDR3 residues: CASSLSGISSFHAF. CDR3 DNA: TGTGCCAGCAGTTTAAGTGGAATAAGTAGCTTTCACGCCTTC.